Each of the 31 T cell receptor beta chains below was sequenced from the same sample in a study of metastatic and nonmetastatic thyroid tumors. Prior to thyroid surgery, none of the patients had received any treatment. Using MiXCR, TCRdb re-called clones from the PCR reads. The sample lists about 85,000 clones; around 9.2% were seen once. Sequencing used blood. These receptors all come from a female donor with papillary thyroid cancer or a benign thyroid nodule (not recorded which). Some clones in this sample may be carry-over from other donors' samples.

This clone showed up many times. This chain links TRBV6-1 with TRBJ1-2; no definite D call. CDR3 length: 13 amino acids. The germline V gene has CDR1 MNHNS and CDR2 SASEGT. V lost 1 base, J lost 8 bases, and 11 bases lay in between. In DNA form, the CDR3 reads TGTGCCAGCAGTGAAGGTAGTATAAAGGGCTACACCTTC. Its translation is CASSEGSIKGYTF.

In its sample, this clone was seen many times. The V call is TRBV5-1, the J call TRBJ1-1; 7 bases match TRBD1. The CDR3 sequence is 15 residues long. Losses at the gene ends were 3 bases for V and 1 base for J; bases not matched to a gene: 6. Germline assignment: CDR1 SGHRS and CDR2 YFSETQ. In nucleotides, the CDR3 is TGCGCCAGCAGCTCAACAGGGGTGTCGAACACTGAAGCTTTCTTT. Its translation is CASSSTGVSNTEAFF.

Details on this clone: Its ends do not fully match the called genes, so a read error is possible. This chain connects TRBV9 to TRBJ1-1; D not certain. The CDR3 contains 15 residues. Germline CDR1 reads SGDLS; CDR2 reads YYNGEE. The CDR3 loop reads CASSPLGSMNNEDFF. In DNA, the CDR3 is TGTGCCAGCAGCCCCCTCGGGAGCATGAACAATGAAGATTTCTTT.

This clone was seen repeatedly, ten times or more. This chain links TRBV6-1 with TRBJ1-4; the D is unclear. The V end lost 5 bases, the J end lost 6 bases, and 7 bases lay between the germline ends. Per germline, CDR1 MNHNS and CDR2 SASEGT. The length of the CDR3 is 12 residues. CDR3 loop: CASSSRDEKLFF. CDR3 nucleotide sequence: TGTGCCAGCAGTTCCCGGGATGAAAAACTGTTTTTT.

The table lists this clone with many counts. The chain has TRBV20-1 and TRBJ2-3; D perhaps matches TRBD1 (5 bases). Germline CDR1 and CDR2: DFQATT and SNEGSKA (reference sequence). The CDR3 length is 15 residues. The CDR3 coding sequence is TGCAGCGCTTCAGCTAGGACAAGGAACACAGATACGCAGTATTTT. It yields the protein CSASARTRNTDTQYF.

In its sample, this clone was seen many times. The rearrangement links TRBV7-2 to TRBJ2-1, with 10 positions matching TRBD1. The germline V gene encodes CDR1 SGHTA and CDR2 FQGNSA. The length of the CDR3 is 15 residues. With V trimmed by 5 bases and J by 9 bases, 10 bases remained unmatched. The CDR3 sequence: CASSPDRGGLGEQFF. The CDR3 DNA follows: TGTGCCAGCAGCCCGGACAGGGGGGGTCTGGGTGAGCAGTTCTTC.

This clone was observed many times. J is TRBJ2-7 and V is TRBV7-3; 8 bases fit TRBD1. Per the germline V gene, CDR1 is SGHTA and CDR2 is FQGTGA. V lost 0 bases and J lost 4; bases outside the gene matches: 5. The CDR3 is made up of 15 amino acids. Here the CDR3 reads CASSLTPGGEYEQYF. DNA for the CDR3: TGTGCCAGCAGCTTAACCCCAGGGGGCGAGTACGAGCAGTACTTC.

At least ten counts were recorded for this clone. The chain uses TRBV6-1 and TRBJ2-5; possible D gene TRBD1, 6 bases. The ends were cut back, 9 bases at V and 2 bases at J, with 7 bases in the middle. Germline V gives CDR1 MNHNS, CDR2 SASEGT. The CDR3 spans 11 residues. For the CDR3, the DNA is TGTGCCAGGGGACAACAAGAGACCCAGTACTTC. Protein product: CARGQQETQYF.

This clone was observed a few times. V and J are TRBV19 and TRBJ1-5; D not certain. V was trimmed by 4 bases and J by 2 bases, leaving 6 bases between them. The CDR3 is 13 residues long. The germline gives CDR1 LNHDA, CDR2 SQIVND (reference sequence). The chain's CDR3 is CASSTRGNQPQHF. The CDR3 region has the DNA TGTGCCAGTAGTACAAGGGGCAATCAGCCCCAGCATTTT. Full variable domain (missing parts from reference TRBV19 and TRBJ1-5): DGGITQSPKYLFRKEGQNVTLSCEQNLNHDAMYWYRQDPGQGLRLIYYSQIVNDFQKGDIAEGYSVSREKKESFPLTVTSAQKNPTAFYLCASSTRGNQPQHFGDGTRLSIL.

This clone was seen repeatedly, ten times or more. The rearrangement links TRBV6-1 to TRBJ1-6; D unclear. In germline, CDR1 is MNHNS, CDR2 SASEGT. V lost 6 bases to trimming and J lost 5 bases, with 8 bases between them. CDR3 length equals 13 residues. Written as DNA, the CDR3 is TGTGCCAGCAGCGGACGGGATAATTCACCCCTCCACTTT. Translated: CASSGRDNSPLHF.

The table lists this clone with many counts. CDR3: CASRKTGGQSSYNEQFF. CDR3 coding DNA: TGCGCCAGCAGGAAGACAGGGGGCCAAAGCTCCTACAATGAGCAGTTCTTC. J is TRBJ2-1 and V is TRBV5-1; 10 bases align to TRBD1. After removal of 5 bases from V and 0 bases from J, the junction contained 8 bases not matched to a gene. The germline V gene has CDR1 SGHRS and CDR2 YFSETQ. This CDR3 has 17 amino acids.

This clone was counted at least ten times. The chain uses TRBV7-9 and TRBJ2-3; D remains unclear. The CDR3 contains 12 residues. Trimming pared 5 bases from V and 2 bases from J, leaving 5 bases between. The V gene's germline CDR1 is SEHNR and CDR2 FQNEAQ (reference sequence). Here the CDR3 DNA reads TGTGCCAGCAGCCCCAACACAGATACGCAGTATTTT. Its translation is CASSPNTDTQYF.

This clone was seen many times. The V gene is TRBV5-1, the J gene TRBJ2-7, with D perhaps TRBD1 or TRBD2 (5 bases each). Germline CDR1 and CDR2: SGHRS and YFSETQ. CDR3 length equals 15 residues. Trimming took off 0 bases at V and 3 bases at J, with 13 bases between the two ends. The CDR3 region is CASSLDAGRVYEQYF. The CDR3 region has the DNA TGCGCCAGCAGCTTGGATGCGGGCAGGGTCTACGAGCAGTACTTC.

About this clone itself: Since a much larger clone is just one base distant, this may be a read error. The same CDR3 is also encoded by other DNA sequences in this sample. This chain connects TRBV6-4 to TRBJ2-3; 7 positions agree with TRBD2. The CDR3 runs to 16 residues. Germline V gene data show CDR1 as MRHNA and CDR2 as SNTAGT. The V and J ends lost 0 bases and 4 bases, in that order; junction bases with no gene match: 7. CDR3 sequence (DNA): TGTGCCAGCAGTGACTCTAATTGGGAGGGCCCAGATACGCAGTATTTT. It specifies CASSDSNWEGPDTQYF.

This clone has at least ten counts. This chain links TRBV2 with TRBJ1-6; D might be TRBD1 (5 bases). V lost 6 bases and J lost 10, with 19 bases in between. The CDR3 is made up of 15 amino acids. Germline V CDR1 and CDR2: SNHLY, FYNNEI. CDR3 coding DNA: TGTGCCAGCAGGGGGGTGGGGGGGTCAAGGTCACCCCTCCACTTT. Residues: CASRGVGGSRSPLHF. The full variable domain, its missing parts supplied by reference TRBV2 and TRBJ1-6, is EPEVTQTPSHQVTQMGQEVILRCVPISNHLYFYWYRQILGQKVEFLVSFYNNEISEKSEIFDDQFSVERPDGSNFTLKIRSTKLEDSAMYFCASRGVGGSRSPLHFGNGTRLTVT.

This clone was seen ten or more times. The chain uses TRBV14 and TRBJ1-2; D uncertain. Germline V gives CDR1 SGHDN, CDR2 FVKESK. Trimming cost V 5 bases and J 4 bases, with 14 bases left between them. CDR3 size: 14 residues. The CDR3 DNA sequence: TGTGCCAGCAGCGGAAGGGTGCCTATCTATGGCTACACCTTC. Translating gives CASSGRVPIYGYTF.

This clone was observed a few times. Since a much larger clone is just one base distant, this may be a read error. The chain employs TRBV5-6 and TRBJ1-1; no definite D call. The CDR3 contains 13 residues. Trimming stripped 0 bases from V and 5 bases from J, with 8 bases between. Germline V gives CDR1 SGHDT, CDR2 YYEEEE. The CDR3 here is CASSLGVLTEAFF. In DNA, the CDR3 is TGTGCCAGCAGCTTGGGGGTCTTGACTGAAGCTTTCTTT.

A remark on this clone: This may come from a read error, since a much larger clone is one base off. The chain joins TRBV7-2 to TRBJ1-2; TRBD1 aligns across 10 bases. J gave up 5 bases and V 8 bases, and 11 bases lay outside the gene matches. Germline V gene lookup returns CDR1 SGHTA and CDR2 FQGNSA. The CDR3 totals 15 residues. Here the CDR3 DNA reads TGTGCCAGCGGACAGGACAGGGGGAACAGTTATGGCTACACCTTC. Its translation is CASGQDRGNSYGYTF.

This clone was counted at least ten times. V and J are TRBV18 and TRBJ1-4, with D uncertain. Germline CDR1 is KGHSH and CDR2 is LQKENI. V shed 0 bases and J shed 6 bases, with 5 bases lying between them. CDR3 length: 13 residues. The CDR3 sequence: CASSPPGYEKLFF. In nucleotides, the CDR3 is TGTGCCAGCTCACCACCAGGTTATGAAAAACTGTTTTTT.

This clone appeared a few times. This rearrangement joins TRBV5-1 to TRBJ1-4, with a tentative D call TRBD1 (5 bases). Germline CDR1 SGHRS, CDR2 YFSETQ. The V end lost 6 bases, the J end lost 5 bases, and 14 bases lay between the germline ends. The CDR3 is made up of 14 amino acids. CDR3 loop: CASTVPGGNEKLFF. Here the CDR3 DNA reads TGCGCCAGCACCGTGCCGGGGGGAAATGAAAAACTGTTTTTT.

This clone came up many times. The chain joins TRBV12-3 or TRBV12-4 to TRBJ2-2, with D possibly being TRBD1 (6 bases). Trimming removed 7 bases from V and 4 bases from J, with 13 bases in between. CDR3 length: 14 amino acids. As DNA, the CDR3 is TGTGCCAGCACCCGGCAGGGGAGCACCGGGGAGCTGTTTTTT. Amino acid sequence: CASTRQGSTGELFF.

The sample holds a few counts of this clone. One base away lies a much larger clone, so this may be a sequencing read error. The identical CDR3 is also encoded by other nucleotide sequences in the sample. The chain employs TRBV19 and TRBJ2-3; perhaps TRBD2 as D (5 bases). The germline V gene has CDR1 LNHDA and CDR2 SQIVND (reference sequence). The CDR3 is made up of 12 amino acids. In nucleotides, the CDR3 is TGTGCCAGTAGTGGGAGTACCGATACGCAATATTTT. This sequence encodes CASSGSTDTQYF.

This clone was detected only a few times. J is TRBJ1-2 and V is TRBV14; the match to TRBD1 covers 11 bases. V trimming: 4 bases; J trimming: 6 bases; junction bases outside the gene matches: 4. CDR3 length equals 14 residues. Germline-derived CDR1 and CDR2 are SGHDN and FVKESK. Here the CDR3 DNA reads TGTGCCAGCAGCCCGGACAGGGGGCGTCATGGCTACACCTTC. Its translation: CASSPDRGRHGYTF.

The sample holds one count of this clone. This rearrangement joins TRBV4-1 to TRBJ2-2; tentatively, D is TRBD1 (6 bases). The CDR3 covers 15 residues. Germline CDR1 and CDR2: MGHRA and YSYEKL. Trimming took off 2 bases at V and 8 bases at J, with 15 bases between the two ends. The DNA for the CDR3 is TGCGCCAGCAGCCAAACTCAGACCGGGACAGGGGAGCTGTTTTTT. This codes for CASSQTQTGTGELFF.

This clone was seen repeatedly, ten times or more. In the same sample, other DNA sequences code for this CDR3. V gene TRBV4-1 combines with J gene TRBJ2-3; D uncertain. The CDR3 has 15 amino acids. The V end lost 1 base, the J end lost 0 bases, and 8 bases lay between the germline ends. Germline values: CDR1 MGHRA, CDR2 YSYEKL. The DNA of the CDR3 is TGCGCCAGCAGCCAAGTCAAGGTTAGCACAGATACGCAGTATTTT. Protein sequence: CASSQVKVSTDTQYF.

The chain carries TRBV11-2 and TRBJ1-5; the D is unclear. The CDR3 is 16 residues long. CDR1 and CDR2 from the germline V gene are SGHAT and FQNNGV. The ends were cut back, 5 bases at V and 5 bases at J, with 19 bases in the middle. CDR3 region: CASSLPGRERDQPQHF. CDR3 in DNA: TGTGCCAGCAGCCTGCCCGGGAGAGAAAGGGATCAGCCCCAGCATTTT.

The sample holds many counts of this clone. The genes are TRBV19 and TRBJ1-2; 9 positions agree with TRBD1. V lost 6 bases, J lost 5 bases, and 10 bases stayed unmatched. The CDR3 length is 15 residues. Germline values: CDR1 LNHDA, CDR2 SQIVND (reference sequence). This chain's CDR3 is CASRWGDRENYGYTF. CDR3 coding DNA: TGTGCCAGTAGATGGGGGGACAGGGAAAATTATGGCTACACCTTC.

This clone has ten or more counts. The chain combines TRBV7-6 with TRBJ2-2, with a possible D match to TRBD1 (6 bases). Germline assignment: CDR1 SGHVS and CDR2 FNYEAQ. Trimming took 5 bases from V and 4 from J, leaving 14 bases between them. This CDR3 spans 15 amino acids. Here the CDR3 reads CASSPTGLGTGELFF. CDR3 coding DNA: TGTGCCAGCAGCCCTACAGGGCTGGGCACCGGGGAGCTGTTTTTT.

This clone was picked up many times. This chain uses TRBV5-6 with TRBJ2-7, with TRBD2 matching over 14 bases. CDR1 and CDR2 from the germline V gene are SGHDT and YYEEEE. This CDR3 is 18 amino acids long. V gave up 2 bases and J gave up 0 bases; unmatched junction bases: 7. CDR3 residues: CASSFRTSGGSFSYEQYF. For the CDR3, the DNA is TGTGCCAGCAGCTTTCGGACTAGCGGGGGGTCCTTCTCCTACGAGCAGTACTTC.

This clone was seen many times. J is TRBJ1-3 and V is TRBV12-3 or TRBV12-4, with a tentative D call TRBD1 (6 bases). Trimming took 3 bases from V and 4 from J, leaving 13 bases between them. There are 15 residues in the CDR3. Written as DNA, the CDR3 is TGTGCCAGCAGTTTTTCGGGGGCCGGAGGAAACACCATATATTTT. It yields the protein CASSFSGAGGNTIYF.

At least ten counts were recorded for this clone. The chain uses TRBV3-1 and TRBJ1-3; D is unclear. Germline lookup yields CDR1 LGHDT and CDR2 YNNKEL (reference sequence). CDR3 length equals 15 residues. Trimming took off 0 bases at V and 2 bases at J, with 8 bases between the two ends. The CDR3 region is CASSQDQVTGNTIYF. CDR3 DNA sequence: TGTGCCAGCAGCCAAGACCAGGTTACTGGAAACACCATATATTTT.